These 16 T cell receptor beta chains were all obtained from the same sample, sequenced in a study of blood T cell repertoires in COVID-19. Measured with immunoSEQ multiplex PCR; TCRdb has only the in-frame clones, and not every one. The sample lists under 250,000 clones, about four fifths seen once, with 4.5% to 5% in the top ten. Sequenced input: PBMCs or T cells enriched from blood (not recorded which). The source of these receptors is a woman between 50 and 59 years old who had been exposed to COVID-19.

The rearrangement links TRBV3-1 (or the pseudogene TRBV3-2) to TRBJ1-1; 7 nucleotides align to TRBD1. CDR3 length: 15 amino acids. Germline V gene data show CDR1 as LGHDT and CDR2 as YNNKEL (reference sequence). V trimming: 4 bases; J trimming: 3 bases; junction bases outside the gene matches: 8. Here the CDR3 reads CASSRTGEWDTEAFF. CDR3 nucleotides: TGTGCCAGCAGCCGTACAGGGGAGTGGGACACTGAAGCTTTCTTT.

The chain uses TRBV6-5 and TRBJ2-7, with D hard to call. The germline V and J ends were trimmed by 6 bases and 0 bases, with 12 bases remaining between them. The CDR3 is 14 amino acids. Germline CDR1 reads MNHEY; CDR2 reads SVGAGI. CDR3 amino acids: CASSANRGSYEQYF. The DNA of the CDR3 is TGTGCCAGCAGCGCCAATCGAGGCTCCTACGAGCAGTACTTC.

J is TRBJ2-3 and V is TRBV2, with 10 bases lining up with TRBD1. The CDR3 contains 14 residues. Trimming at V came to 9 bases and at J to 3 bases, leaving 6 bases not matched to a gene. The germline gives CDR1 SNHLY, CDR2 FYNNEI. CDR3 sequence: CARRRTGGTDTQYF. The DNA of the CDR3 is TGTGCCAGACGTCGGACAGGGGGGACAGATACGCAGTATTTT. Supplemented by reference TRBV2 and TRBJ2-3, the full variable domain reads EPEVTQTPSHQVTQMGQEVILRCVPISNHLYFYWYRQILGQKVEFLVSFYNNEISEKSEIFDDQFSVERPDGSNFTLKIRSTKLEDSAMYFCARRRTGGTDTQYFGPGTRLTVL.

This clone was counted once. The rearrangement links TRBV24-1 to TRBJ1-2; D unclear. Germline CDR1 and CDR2: KGHDR and SFDVKD. The CDR3 has 12 residues. V dropped 8 bases and J dropped 3 bases, with 9 bases sitting between them. CDR3 sequence: CATMRADYGYTF. CDR3 in DNA: TGTGCCACCATGCGGGCAGACTATGGCTACACCTTC.

The V and J genes are TRBV7-2 and TRBJ1-1; 7 nucleotides match TRBD1. The CDR3 is 15 residues long. Germline-derived CDR1 and CDR2 are SGHTA and FQGNSA. J lost 1 base, V lost 5 bases, and 7 bases had no gene match. This CDR3 reads CASSPQGNGNTEAFF. The CDR3 DNA sequence: TGTGCCAGCAGCCCACAGGGGAACGGGAACACTGAAGCTTTCTTT.

This clone was seen a single time. V and J are TRBV28 and TRBJ1-5; D uncertain. CDR1 and CDR2 (germline): MDHEN, SYDVKM. CDR3 size: 16 residues. Trimming stripped 3 bases from V and 2 bases from J, with 14 bases between. The CDR3 region is CASSFSRGPGNQPQHF. CDR3 coding DNA: TGTGCCAGCAGTTTTAGTCGAGGGCCCGGCAATCAGCCCCAGCATTTT.

V and J are TRBV6-1 and TRBJ1-5; D not certain. The CDR3 contains 15 residues. Trimming removed 1 base from V and 3 bases from J, with 10 bases in between. From germline, CDR1 is MNHNS and CDR2 SASEGT. The CDR3 is CASSEEKGDNQPQHF. CDR3 sequence (DNA): TGTGCCAGCAGTGAAGAGAAGGGAGACAATCAGCCCCAGCATTTT.

The chain combines TRBV7-3 with TRBJ2-2; 7 bases align to TRBD2. V shed 3 bases and J 3 bases; nucleotides not matched to a gene: 7. The germline gives CDR1 SGHTA, CDR2 FQGTGA. This CDR3 comprises 16 residues. CDR3 residues: CASSLTGTTHTGELFF. DNA for the CDR3: TGTGCCAGCAGCTTGACCGGGACTACCCACACCGGGGAGCTGTTTTTT. The entire variable domain, with the rest obtained from reference TRBV7-3 and TRBJ2-2, is as follows: GAGVSQTPSNKVTEKGKYVELRCDPISGHTALYWYRQSLGQGPEFLIYFQGTGAADDSGLPNDRFFAVRPEGSVSTLKIQRTERGDSAVYLCASSLTGTTHTGELFFGEGSRLTVL.

This clone was detected once. The rearrangement joins TRBV28 to TRBJ1-1, with a possible D match to TRBD1 (5 bases). The CDR3 covers 12 residues. Germline V CDR1 and CDR2: MDHEN, SYDVKM. The ends were cut back, 3 bases at V and 10 bases at J, with 12 bases in the middle. The CDR3, as DNA: TGTGCCAGCAGTTTTTCCCCAAGGGGAGCTTTCTTT. Translated, it gives CASSFSPRGAFF.

Regarding this clone: The same CDR3 can be traced to other DNA sequences in this sample. This sequence joins TRBV7-2 and TRBJ2-1; no firm D call. The CDR3 is made up of 14 amino acids. Trimming took 5 bases from V and 0 from J, leaving 8 bases between them. CDR1 is SGHTA, CDR2 FQGNSA, per germline. The CDR3 DNA reads as TGTGCCAGCAGCCCAGGTGGCTCCTACAATGAGCAGTTCTTC. This codes for CASSPGGSYNEQFF.

This clone was detected only once. The chain combines TRBV9 with TRBJ2-3; TRBD1 matches at 7 bases. V lost 0 bases and J lost 6; bases outside the gene matches: 28. CDR3 length: 22 amino acids. From germline, CDR1 is SGDLS and CDR2 YYNGEE. The CDR3 region is CASSVAPYLIRTGQRASDTQYF. CDR3 in DNA: TGTGCCAGCAGCGTAGCCCCCTATCTGATTCGGACGGGACAGAGAGCCTCCGATACGCAGTATTTT.

The chain joins TRBV7-9 to TRBJ1-3; D might be TRBD1 (6 bases). The CDR3 has 12 amino acids. Germline assignment: CDR1 SEHNR and CDR2 FQNEAQ (reference sequence). Between the trimmed V and J ends, which lost 6 bases and 8 bases, there was a span of 11 bases. The CDR3 loop reads CASREDSDTIYF. The CDR3 DNA sequence: TGTGCCAGCAGAGAGGACAGTGACACCATATATTTT.

This clone turned up a few times. The DNA for the CDR3 is TGTGCCAGCAGTCGACAGGGGGCAAAGGAAAAACTGTTTTTT. The encoded protein is CASSRQGAKEKLFF. The chain recombines TRBV6-6 with TRBJ1-4; TRBD1 matches 10 bases. Trimming at V came to 5 bases and at J to 8 bases, leaving 5 bases not matched to a gene. Germline CDR1 reads MNHNY; CDR2 reads SVGAGI (reference sequence). This CDR3 region has 14 residues.

This clone was observed a single time. CDR3 DNA sequence: TGTGCCAGTAGTATCAGGGGGCACACTGAAGCTTTCTTT. It is translated as CASSIRGHTEAFF. The V call is TRBV19, the J call TRBJ1-1, with 8 bases that match TRBD1. Germline loops: CDR1 LNHDA, CDR2 SQIVND (reference sequence). The J segment lost 3 bases and the V segment lost 3 bases, leaving 0 bases of the junction unmatched. This CDR3 is 13 amino acids long.

The CDR3 coding sequence is TGTGCCAGCAGCCCGGACACCACCTACGAGCAGTACTTC. Amino acids: CASSPDTTYEQYF. This chain links TRBV5-4 with TRBJ2-7, with D maybe TRBD1 (5 bases). Germline V gives CDR1 SGHNT, CDR2 YYREEE (reference sequence). This CDR3 contains 13 residues. V was cut by 4 bases and J by 2 bases, with 10 bases left in between. The whole variable domain, remainder taken from reference TRBV5-4 and TRBJ2-7, is ETGVTQSPTHLIKTRGQQVTLRCSSQSGHNTVSWYQQALGQGPQFIFQYYREEENGRGNFPPRFSGLQFPNYSSELNVNALELDDSALYLCASSPDTTYEQYFGPGTRLTVT.

The chain couples TRBV2 to TRBJ1-2, with 11 bases identical to TRBD1. CDR1 SNHLY and CDR2 FYNNEI come from the germline V gene. CDR3 length equals 14 residues. V trimming: 6 bases; J trimming: 8 bases; junction bases outside the gene matches: 8. The CDR3 sequence: CASRTGQGARGYTF. The CDR3, as DNA: TGTGCCAGCAGGACAGGACAGGGGGCGAGAGGCTACACCTTC.